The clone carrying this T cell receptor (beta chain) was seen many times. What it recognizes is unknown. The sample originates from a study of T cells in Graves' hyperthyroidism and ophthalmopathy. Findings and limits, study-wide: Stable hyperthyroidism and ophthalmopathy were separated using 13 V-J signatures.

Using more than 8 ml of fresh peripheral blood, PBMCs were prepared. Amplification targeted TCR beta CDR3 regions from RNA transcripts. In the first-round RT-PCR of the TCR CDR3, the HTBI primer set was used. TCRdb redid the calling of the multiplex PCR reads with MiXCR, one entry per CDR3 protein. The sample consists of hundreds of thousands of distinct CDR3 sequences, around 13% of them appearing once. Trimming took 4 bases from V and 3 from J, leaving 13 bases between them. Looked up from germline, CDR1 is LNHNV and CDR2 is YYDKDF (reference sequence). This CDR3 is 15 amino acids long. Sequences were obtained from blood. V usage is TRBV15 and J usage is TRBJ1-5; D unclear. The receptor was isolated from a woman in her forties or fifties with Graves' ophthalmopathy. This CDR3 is CATSIQYGDNQPQHF. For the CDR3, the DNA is TGTGCCACCAGCATCCAGTACGGTGACAATCAGCCCCAGCATTTT. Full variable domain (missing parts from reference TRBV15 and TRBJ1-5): DAMVIQNPRYQVTQFGKPVTLSCSQTLNHNVMYWYQQKSSQAPKLLFHYYDKDFNNEADTPDNFQSRRPNTSFCFLDIRSPGLGDTAMYLCATSIQYGDNQPQHFGDGTRLSIL.